The 9 T cell receptor beta chains given below trace back to one sample, sequenced in a study of CD8 T cells in Susac syndrome. RNA amounts of roughly 0.45 to 1 ug underwent reverse transcription with random hexamers. One entry per CDR3 protein, called by TCRdb with MiXCR from the immunoSEQ multiplex PCR reads. The sample contains some 200,000 distinct CDR3 sequences, over 85% of which appear only once. Sequences were obtained from CD4+ T cells from PBMCs. These receptors all stem from a human donor in good health.

This clonotype came up a few times. V and J are TRBV12-3 or TRBV12-4 and TRBJ1-1; the D is unclear. V was trimmed by 3 bases and J by 1 base, leaving 6 bases between them. This CDR3 contains 13 residues. The CDR3 region is CASSLNRNTEAFF. The CDR3 DNA reads as TGTGCCAGCAGTTTGAACAGGAACACTGAAGCTTTCTTT.

The chain uses TRBV9 and TRBJ2-5, with 10 nucleotides matching TRBD2. Trimming cost V 0 bases and J 3 bases; bases outside gene matches: 5. Germline V gene lookup returns CDR1 SGDLS and CDR2 YYNGEE. The CDR3 is 16 amino acids. CDR3 loop: CASSVAAGTSEETQYF. CDR3 bases: TGTGCCAGCAGCGTAGCCGCCGGGACTAGCGAAGAGACCCAGTACTTC.

V and J are TRBV9 and TRBJ2-1; D is unclear. This CDR3 is 12 amino acids long. Germline loops: CDR1 SGDLS, CDR2 YYNGEE. The V end was cut by 4 bases, the J end by 12 bases, with 14 bases between. The DNA of the CDR3 is TGTGCCAGCAGCCTCCCGGAGCGAGGGCAGTTCTTC. It translates to CASSLPERGQFF.

V is TRBV9 and J is TRBJ2-1; D call uncertain. Trimming removed 1 base from V and 5 bases from J, with 13 bases in between. Germline V gene sequence: CDR1 SGDLS, CDR2 YYNGEE. This CDR3 has 15 residues. CDR3 protein: CASSVSGNADNEQFF. DNA of the CDR3: TGTGCCAGCAGCGTATCTGGGAACGCCGACAATGAGCAGTTCTTC.

The CDR3 here is CASSLIAGGGWGEQFF. CDR3 nucleotide sequence: TGTGCCAGCAGTTTGATCGCGGGAGGTGGATGGGGTGAGCAGTTCTTC. V gene TRBV12-3 or TRBV12-4 combines with J gene TRBJ2-1, with 8 nucleotides matching TRBD2. Trimming at V came to 3 bases and at J to 9 bases, leaving 13 bases not matched to a gene. This CDR3 contains 16 residues.

The chain recombines TRBV3-1 with TRBJ1-1; D not certain. Germline V gives CDR1 LGHDT, CDR2 YNNKEL (reference sequence). V was trimmed by 3 bases and J by 0 bases, leaving 8 bases between them. The CDR3 length is 14 residues. Here the CDR3 DNA reads TGTGCCAGCAGCCAGGAACCGGTGAACACTGAAGCTTTCTTT. The encoded protein is CASSQEPVNTEAFF.

This clonotype has only one observation. The genes are TRBV6-5 and TRBJ1-2; D is ambiguous. Trimming pared 0 bases from V and 5 bases from J, leaving 7 bases between. This CDR3 comprises 13 residues. Germline V gene data show CDR1 as MNHEY and CDR2 as SVGAGI. This CDR3 reads CASSYSPEYGYTF. The DNA of the CDR3 is TGTGCCAGCAGTTACTCCCCGGAGTATGGCTACACCTTC.

J is TRBJ1-2 and V is TRBV24-1; maybe TRBD1 (5 bases). In germline, CDR1 is KGHDR, CDR2 SFDVKD. There are 13 residues in the CDR3. Trimming took 3 bases from V and 4 from J, leaving 8 bases between them. CDR3 coding DNA: TGTGCCACCAGTGATGAGGGGTTCTATGGCTACACCTTC. Its translation is CATSDEGFYGYTF.

Notes on this clonotype: Germline is not matched at one junction end, which may reflect a read error. The chain has TRBV5-4 and TRBJ2-3; 14 positions agree with TRBD2. This CDR3 spans 14 amino acids. Per the germline V gene, CDR1 is SGHNT and CDR2 is YYREEE (reference sequence). CDR3 nucleotides: TGTGCCAGCAGCCCCGCCCGACTAGCGGGAGGGACTTTCTTT. Translating it yields CASSPARLAGGTFF.